This T cell receptor beta chain was obtained from a study of T-cell memory formation after mild COVID-19. Study-level results: Within pre-infection memory, some responding clones were found, suggesting cross-reactive memory joined.

The CDR3 totals 15 residues. The ends were cut back, 1 base at V and 4 bases at J, with 13 bases in the middle. The germline gives CDR1 SGHTA, CDR2 FQGNSA. Concerning this clonotype itself: What it binds is not known.

5'RACE primed from the constant segment yielded TCR alpha and TCR beta cDNA libraries bearing sample barcodes and UMIs. TCRdb independently ran MiXCR on the 5' RACE reads; one entry per CDR3 protein. The repertoire consists of roughly 550,000 distinct CDR3 sequences, with roughly 22% occurring once and the leading ten covering approximately 13%. The sequenced material came from PBMCs or a T cell subset sorted from them (not recorded which). This sequence joins TRBV7-2 and TRBJ1-2; a possible D gene is TRBD1 (5 bases). This clonotype was obtained from an adult woman who had mild COVID-19 (a few samples of this study predate the infection). Cell type and time point are not known. The CDR3 region has the DNA TGTGCCAGCAGCTTAGTTCTCAGGGATACCTATGGCTACACCTTC. It yields the protein CASSLVLRDTYGYTF.